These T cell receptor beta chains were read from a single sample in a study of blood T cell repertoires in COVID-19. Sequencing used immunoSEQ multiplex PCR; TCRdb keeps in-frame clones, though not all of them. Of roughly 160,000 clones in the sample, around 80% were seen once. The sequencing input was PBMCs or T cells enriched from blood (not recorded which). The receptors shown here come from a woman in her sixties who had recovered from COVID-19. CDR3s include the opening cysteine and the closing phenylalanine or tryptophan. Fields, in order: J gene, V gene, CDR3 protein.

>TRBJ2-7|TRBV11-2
CASSLPPGGQYF
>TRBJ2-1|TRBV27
CASSSRTSGGAPYNEQFF
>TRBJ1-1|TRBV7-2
CASRRGLNTEAFF
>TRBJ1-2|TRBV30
CAWSVTRTGDGYTF
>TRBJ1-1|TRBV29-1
CSVVGLSMNTEAFF
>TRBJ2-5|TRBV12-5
CASGLGGQRETQYF
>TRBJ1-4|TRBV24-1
CATRPGQGGTNEKLFF
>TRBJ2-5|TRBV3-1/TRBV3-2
CASSRWTAQETQYF
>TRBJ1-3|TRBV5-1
CASSLTGTGNTIYF
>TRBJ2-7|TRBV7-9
CASSLRSAYEQYF
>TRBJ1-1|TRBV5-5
CASSAPGSEAFF
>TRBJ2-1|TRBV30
CAWSGDRGYNEQFF
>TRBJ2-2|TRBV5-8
CASDRGLGTGELFF
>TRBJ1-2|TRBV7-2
CASSRQEGGYYGYTF
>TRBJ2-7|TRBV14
CASSQTGYEQYF
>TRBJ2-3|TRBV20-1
CSASERSRGTDTQYF